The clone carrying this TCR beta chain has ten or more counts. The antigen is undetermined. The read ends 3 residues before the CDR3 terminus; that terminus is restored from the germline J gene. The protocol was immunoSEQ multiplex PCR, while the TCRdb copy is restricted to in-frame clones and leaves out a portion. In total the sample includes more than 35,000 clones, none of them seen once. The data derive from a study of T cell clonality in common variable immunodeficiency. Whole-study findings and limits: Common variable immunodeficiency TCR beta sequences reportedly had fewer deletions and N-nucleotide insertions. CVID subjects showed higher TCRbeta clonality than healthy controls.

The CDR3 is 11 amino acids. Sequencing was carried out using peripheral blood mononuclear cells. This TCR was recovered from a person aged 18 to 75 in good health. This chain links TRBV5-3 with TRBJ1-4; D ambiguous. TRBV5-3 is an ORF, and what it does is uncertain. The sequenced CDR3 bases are TGTGCCAGAAGCTTGGGCGGTGAA. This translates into CARSLGGE. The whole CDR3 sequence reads CARSLGGELFF.